The 24 T cell receptor beta chains below all came from one sample that was sequenced in a study of cytomegalovirus exposure and HLA in healthy donors. Produced via immunoSEQ multiplex PCR; TCRdb's table is partial and in-frame only. The sample yields under 200,000 clones, about 89% seen once. Sequenced: PBMCs. These receptors were taken from a woman between 18 and 29 years old in good health and CMV-seropositive.

The chain has TRBV18 and TRBJ2-7; 8 nucleotides line up with TRBD2. The germline V gene encodes CDR1 KGHSH and CDR2 LQKENI. The CDR3 runs 14 residues. Losses at the gene ends were 3 bases for V and 0 bases for J; bases not matched to a gene: 1. The CDR3: CASSPGLGSYEQYF. CDR3 bases: TGTGCCAGCTCACCGGGACTAGGCTCCTACGAGCAGTACTTC.

This chain joins TRBV14 and TRBJ1-4; D remains ambiguous. CDR3 length equals 15 residues. In germline, CDR1 is SGHDN, CDR2 FVKESK. Deletions cut 5 bases from V and 0 bases from J, with 10 bases between. CDR3 loop: CASSALLATNEKLFF. The CDR3 DNA follows: TGTGCCAGCAGCGCCTTACTTGCAACTAATGAAAAACTGTTTTTT. Full variable domain (missing parts from reference TRBV14 and TRBJ1-4): EAGVTQFPSHSVIEKGQTVTLRCDPISGHDNLYWYRRVMGKEIKFLLHFVKESKQDESGMPNNRFLAERTGGTYSTLKVQPAELEDSGVYFCASSALLATNEKLFFGSGTQLSVL.

The chain combines TRBV27 with TRBJ2-7; TRBD1 might be the D (5 bases). V was shortened by 7 bases and J by 5 bases, with 21 bases between the two germline ends. Germline values: CDR1 MNHEY, CDR2 SMNVEV (reference sequence). The CDR3 consists of 15 residues. CDR3 nucleotide sequence: TGTGCCAGCACCTCGCGGCGGATGGCAGGGCACGAGCAGTACTTC. As protein: CASTSRRMAGHEQYF.

The V call is TRBV7-3, the J call TRBJ2-3, with TRBD2 as a possible D gene (6 bases). CDR3 length: 15 residues. CDR1 and CDR2 from the germline V gene are SGHTA and FQGTGA. Trimming shortened V by 2 bases and J by 0 bases, and 9 bases separated the two germline ends. CDR3 DNA sequence: TGTGCCAGCAGCTTAGGGACTCAAAGCACAGATACGCAGTATTTT. Translated, it gives CASSLGTQSTDTQYF.

This chain joins TRBV28 and TRBJ1-1; unclear D gene. The CDR3 has 17 residues. V was pared by 7 bases and J by 1 base, with 22 bases between. Per the germline V gene, CDR1 is MDHEN and CDR2 is SYDVKM. The CDR3 protein is CASIAQNSYLRNTEAFF. The CDR3 bases are TGTGCCAGCATCGCCCAAAACAGTTACCTGAGGAACACTGAAGCTTTCTTT.

V usage is TRBV5-1 and J usage is TRBJ2-1; 8 bases align to TRBD2. The V and J ends lost 0 bases and 6 bases, in that order; junction bases with no gene match: 8. The CDR3 has 16 amino acids. Germline CDR1 SGHRS, CDR2 YFSETQ. This CDR3 reads CASSLAGASGSNEQFF. The CDR3 DNA sequence: TGCGCCAGCAGCTTGGCCGGGGCTAGCGGGTCCAATGAGCAGTTCTTC.

The CDR3 DNA sequence: TGTGCCAGCAGGATAGGACAGGACTACAATGAGCAGTTCTTC. It is translated as CASRIGQDYNEQFF. The chain recombines TRBV11-2 with TRBJ2-1, with 7 nucleotides matching TRBD1. Per the germline V gene, CDR1 is SGHAT and CDR2 is FQNNGV. V trimming: 6 bases; J trimming: 3 bases; junction bases outside the gene matches: 5. CDR3 length: 14 residues.

This CDR3 is CSVDLTGLSGEKLFF. In DNA, the CDR3 is TGCAGCGTCGATCTCACAGGACTATCGGGGGAAAAACTGTTTTTT. J is TRBJ1-4 and V is TRBV29-1; tentative D call: TRBD1 (5 bases). Per germline, CDR1 SQVTM and CDR2 ANQGSEA. CDR3 length: 15 residues. V was trimmed by 6 bases and J by 8 bases, leaving 22 bases between them.

The CDR3 here is CASGENPQYF. As DNA, the CDR3 is TGTGCCAGCGGAGAAAACCCTCAGTACTTC. The gene calls are TRBV2 and TRBJ2-7; D is unresolved. Germline assignment: CDR1 SNHLY and CDR2 FYNNEI. The CDR3 covers 10 residues. Trimming left V 8 bases short and J 10 bases short, with 12 bases between. Filled out from reference TRBV2 and TRBJ2-7, the complete variable domain reads EPEVTQTPSHQVTQMGQEVILRCVPISNHLYFYWYRQILGQKVEFLVSFYNNEISEKSEIFDDQFSVERPDGSNFTLKIRSTKLEDSAMYFCASGENPQYFGPGTRLTVT.

The rearrangement uses TRBV19 and TRBJ1-2; D may be TRBD1 (6 bases). V was clipped by 5 bases and J by 0 bases, with 19 bases between them. CDR1 and CDR2 from the germline V gene are LNHDA and SQIVND (reference sequence). CDR3 length: 17 amino acids. CDR3 sequence: CASSGGLNPNSNYGYTF. The DNA for the CDR3 is TGTGCCAGTAGTGGGGGCCTAAACCCTAATTCTAACTATGGCTACACCTTC.

The rearrangement uses TRBV28 and TRBJ2-1; tentative D call: TRBD1 (6 bases). This CDR3 has 12 amino acids. Trimming cost V 7 bases and J 6 bases, with 10 bases left between them. Germline V gene sequence: CDR1 MDHEN, CDR2 SYDVKM. Here the CDR3 DNA reads TGTGCCAGCAAGCTCAGGGGCAATGAGCAGTTCTTC. It translates to CASKLRGNEQFF.

This clone was recorded only once. This sequence joins TRBV18 and TRBJ2-3; TRBD1 might be the D (6 bases). Germline V lookup: CDR1 KGHSH, CDR2 LQKENI. CDR3 length: 16 residues. V was shortened by 0 bases and J by 0 bases, with 10 bases between the two germline ends. The CDR3 here is CASSPPTGTSTDTQYF. The DNA for the CDR3 is TGTGCCAGCTCACCACCGACAGGTACCAGCACAGATACGCAGTATTTT.

The rearrangement uses TRBV4-2 and TRBJ2-1; 9 bases map to TRBD1. From germline, CDR1 is LGHNA and CDR2 YNFKEQ. Unmatched junction bases numbered 11, after V lost 7 bases and J lost 7 bases. The CDR3 runs 15 residues. Written as DNA, the CDR3 is TGTGCCAGCACCTTAGAACAGGGGGCGAAAAATGAGCAGTTCTTC. This gives the protein CASTLEQGAKNEQFF.

V is TRBV7-9 and J is TRBJ1-1; D uncertain. Deletions cut 1 base from V and 1 base from J, with 7 bases between. Germline V gene sequence: CDR1 SEHNR, CDR2 FQNEAQ (reference sequence). The CDR3 is 14 residues long. The CDR3 DNA sequence: TGTGCCAGCAGCTTAGTAGCCGGGAACACTGAAGCTTTCTTT. It encodes CASSLVAGNTEAFF.

J is TRBJ2-7 and V is TRBV7-9; 7 nucleotides match TRBD2. The CDR3 loop spans 15 amino acids. V shed 1 base and J 6 bases; nucleotides not matched to a gene: 9. Germline V gene sequence: CDR1 SEHNR, CDR2 FQNEAQ (reference sequence). The CDR3 is CASSLDWGGTGEQYF. As DNA, the CDR3 is TGTGCCAGCAGCTTAGACTGGGGGGGAACTGGCGAGCAGTACTTC.

This clone was observed a handful of times. The V call is TRBV5-1, the J call TRBJ2-7; the match to TRBD1 covers 8 bases. The CDR3 loop spans 16 amino acids. The V gene end was trimmed by 5 bases and the J gene end by 5 bases; junction bases not matched to a gene: 15. Germline V gives CDR1 SGHRS, CDR2 YFSETQ. The CDR3: CASSSGFQAGGDEQYF. CDR3 nucleotide sequence: TGCGCCAGCAGTTCTGGGTTTCAGGCAGGGGGCGACGAGCAGTACTTC.

Points on this clone: At the DNA level, this CDR3 is encoded by other sequences in the same sample as well. This chain joins TRBV7-9 and TRBJ1-2; 7 nucleotides align to TRBD1. The germline gives CDR1 SEHNR, CDR2 FQNEAQ (reference sequence). Unmatched junction bases numbered 8, after V lost 5 bases and J lost 8 bases. This CDR3 is built from 13 residues. The CDR3 DNA reads as TGTGCCAGCAGCCCCGGACAGGTGGGCGGCTACACCTTC. This sequence encodes CASSPGQVGGYTF. The full variable domain, with the rest looked up from reference TRBV7-9 and TRBJ1-2, is DTGVSQNPRHKITKRGQNVTFRCDPISEHNRLYWYRQTLGQGPEFLTYFQNEAQLEKSRLLSDRFSAERPKGSFSTLEIQRTEQGDSAMYLCASSPGQVGGYTFGSGTRLTVV.

V and J are TRBV5-1 and TRBJ2-5, with D perhaps matching TRBD2 (5 bases). Germline V lookup: CDR1 SGHRS, CDR2 YFSETQ. The CDR3 totals 14 residues. Trimming stripped 0 bases from V and 5 bases from J, with 11 bases between. CDR3 nucleotide sequence: TGCGCCAGCAGCTTGGCCGTTAGCGTGGAGACCCAGTACTTC. Encoded protein: CASSLAVSVETQYF.

The chain combines TRBV6-1 with TRBJ2-1; 7 bases line up with TRBD2. V lost 7 bases and J lost 9; bases outside the gene matches: 15. Germline CDR1 and CDR2: MNHNS and SASEGT. The CDR3 is 15 residues long. Here the CDR3 DNA reads TGTGCCAGCACCCGACTAGCCTCCTATCTGGGTGAGCAGTTCTTC. It translates to CASTRLASYLGEQFF.

This clone was observed once. The rearrangement uses TRBV2 and TRBJ2-3; D not resolved. V lost 0 bases and J 1 base, leaving 11 bases between the germline ends. The CDR3 length is 16 residues. Germline lookup yields CDR1 SNHLY and CDR2 FYNNEI. CDR3 in DNA: TGTGCCAGCAGTGAAGCCTGGAGACCCCGCACAGATACGCAGTATTTT. Translation: CASSEAWRPRTDTQYF. The full variable domain, rest sourced from reference TRBV2 and TRBJ2-3, is EPEVTQTPSHQVTQMGQEVILRCVPISNHLYFYWYRQILGQKVEFLVSFYNNEISEKSEIFDDQFSVERPDGSNFTLKIRSTKLEDSAMYFCASSEAWRPRTDTQYFGPGTRLTVL.

This clone was recorded a few times. The chain has TRBV4-1 and TRBJ1-6, with D maybe TRBD1 (5 bases). V dropped 4 bases and J dropped 11 bases, with 15 bases sitting between them. Germline CDR1 and CDR2: MGHRA and YSYEKL. The length of the CDR3 is 14 residues. CDR3 bases: TGCGCCAGCAGCCCAGGGAGGTTTGGAGCACCCCTCCACTTT. Translating it yields CASSPGRFGAPLHF.

The count of this clone is one. This chain uses TRBV5-1 with TRBJ1-6; 8 bases fit TRBD1. This CDR3 region has 14 residues. Trimming at V came to 5 bases and at J to 7 bases, leaving 5 bases not matched to a gene. The V gene's germline CDR1 is SGHRS and CDR2 YFSETQ. CDR3 protein: CASSPGQGNSPLHF. CDR3 coding DNA: TGCGCCAGCAGTCCTGGACAGGGCAATTCACCCCTCCACTTT.

CDR3 protein: CASNLRQGRDYGYTF. The CDR3, as DNA: TGTGCCAGCAATCTTCGACAGGGGAGGGACTATGGCTACACCTTC. This rearrangement joins TRBV6-5 to TRBJ1-2; 8 positions match TRBD1. Germline-derived CDR1 and CDR2 are MNHEY and SVGAGI. J was trimmed by 3 bases and V by 7 bases; bases with no gene match: 10. The CDR3 length is 15 residues.

The chain joins TRBV2 to TRBJ2-3; D may be TRBD2 (6 bases). Trimming shortened V by 6 bases and J by 1 base, and 14 bases separated the two germline ends. The CDR3 covers 15 residues. Germline V gene data show CDR1 as SNHLY and CDR2 as FYNNEI. For the CDR3, the DNA is TGTGCCAGCAGCTACCGGGACTGGGGCACAGATACGCAGTATTTT. Translation gives CASSYRDWGTDTQYF.